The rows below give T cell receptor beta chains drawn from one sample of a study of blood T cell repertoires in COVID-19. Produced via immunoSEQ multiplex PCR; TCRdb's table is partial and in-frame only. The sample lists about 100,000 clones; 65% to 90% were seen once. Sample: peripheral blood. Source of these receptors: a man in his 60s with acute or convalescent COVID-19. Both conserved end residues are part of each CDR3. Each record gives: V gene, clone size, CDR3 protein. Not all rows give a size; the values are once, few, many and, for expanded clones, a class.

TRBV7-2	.	CASSRGAASYEQYF
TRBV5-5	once	CASSLQDSNTGELFF
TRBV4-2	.	CASSQERAGGTDTQYF
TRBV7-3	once	CASSLESPGLGNTIYF
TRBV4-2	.	CASSQDGSGRVDNEQFF
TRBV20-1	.	CSASKGLNRYGYTF
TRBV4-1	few	CASSQDPGTDNEKLFF
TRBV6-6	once	CASRAQRGDYEQYF
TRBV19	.	CASSIYLAGPYNEQFF
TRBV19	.	CASTPYVGASNQPQHF
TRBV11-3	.	CASSPTTGTEAFF
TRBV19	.	CASSIANTGTDYSNQPQHF
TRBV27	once	CASSNPWDRGDSPLHF